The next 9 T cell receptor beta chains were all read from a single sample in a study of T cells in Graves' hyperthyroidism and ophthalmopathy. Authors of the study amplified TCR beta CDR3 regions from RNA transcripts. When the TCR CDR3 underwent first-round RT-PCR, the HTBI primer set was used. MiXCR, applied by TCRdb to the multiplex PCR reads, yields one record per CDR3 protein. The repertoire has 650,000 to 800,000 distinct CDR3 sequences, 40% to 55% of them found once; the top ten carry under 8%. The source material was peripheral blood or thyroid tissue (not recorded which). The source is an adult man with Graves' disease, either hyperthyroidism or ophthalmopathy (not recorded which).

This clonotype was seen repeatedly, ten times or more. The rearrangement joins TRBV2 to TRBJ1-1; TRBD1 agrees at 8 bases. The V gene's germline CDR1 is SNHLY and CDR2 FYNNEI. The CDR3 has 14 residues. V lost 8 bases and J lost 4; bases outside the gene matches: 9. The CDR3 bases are TGTGCCAGCCTGGCACGACAGGGGACCACTGAAGCTTTCTTT. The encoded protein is CASLARQGTTEAFF.

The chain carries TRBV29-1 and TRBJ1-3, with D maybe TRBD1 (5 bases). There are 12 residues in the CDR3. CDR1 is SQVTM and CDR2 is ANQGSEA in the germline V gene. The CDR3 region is CSGGGSGNTIYF. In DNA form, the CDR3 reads TGCAGTGGTGGGGGGTCTGGAAACACCATATATTTT.

CDR3 bases: TGTGCCAGCAGCGTAGGAGTTAAGGGGCAGCCCCAGCATTTT. This encodes CASSVGVKGQPQHF. The V call is TRBV9, the J call TRBJ1-5; perhaps TRBD1 as D (5 bases). There are 14 residues in the CDR3. V was trimmed by 0 bases and J by 7 bases, leaving 11 bases between them. Germline assignment: CDR1 SGDLS and CDR2 YYNGEE.

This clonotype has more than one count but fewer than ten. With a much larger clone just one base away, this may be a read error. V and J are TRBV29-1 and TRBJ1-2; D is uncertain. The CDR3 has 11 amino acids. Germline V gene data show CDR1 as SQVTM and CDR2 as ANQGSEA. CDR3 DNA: TGCAGCGTTGAGCAGGCCTATGGCTGCACCTTC. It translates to CSVEQAYGCTF.

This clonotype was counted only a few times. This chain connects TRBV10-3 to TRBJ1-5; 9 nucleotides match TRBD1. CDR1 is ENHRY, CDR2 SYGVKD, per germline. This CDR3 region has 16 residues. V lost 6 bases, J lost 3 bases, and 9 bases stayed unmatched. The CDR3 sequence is CAIRGTGLMINQPQHF. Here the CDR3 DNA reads TGTGCCATCAGGGGGACAGGGCTCATGATCAATCAGCCCCAGCATTTT.

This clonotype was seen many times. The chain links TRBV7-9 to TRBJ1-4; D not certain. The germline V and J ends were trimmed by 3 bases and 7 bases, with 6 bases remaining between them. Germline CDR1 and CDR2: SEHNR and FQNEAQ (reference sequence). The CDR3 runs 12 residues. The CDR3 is CASSLGGEKLFF. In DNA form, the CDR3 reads TGTGCCAGCAGCTTGGGAGGTGAAAAACTGTTTTTT.

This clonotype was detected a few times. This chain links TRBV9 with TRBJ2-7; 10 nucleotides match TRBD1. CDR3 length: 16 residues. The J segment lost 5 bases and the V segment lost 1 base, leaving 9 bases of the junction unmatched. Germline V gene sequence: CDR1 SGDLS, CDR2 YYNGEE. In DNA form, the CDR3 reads TGTGCCAGCAGCGTATCCGGGACAGGGGCGGTCAACGAGCAGTACTTC. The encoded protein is CASSVSGTGAVNEQYF. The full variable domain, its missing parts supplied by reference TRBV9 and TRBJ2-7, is DSGVTQTPKHLITATGQRVTLRCSPRSGDLSVYWYQQSLDQGLQFLIQYYNGEERAKGNILERFSAQQFPDLHSELNLSSLELGDSALYFCASSVSGTGAVNEQYFGPGTRLTVT.

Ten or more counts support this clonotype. CDR3 sequence (DNA): TGTGCCAGCAGCCCGACGGGGAGGCATTCACCCCTCCACTTT. This encodes CASSPTGRHSPLHF. The chain carries TRBV7-8 and TRBJ1-6; D unclear. Germline V lookup: CDR1 SGHVS, CDR2 FQNEAQ. This CDR3 comprises 14 residues. V was clipped by 5 bases and J by 8 bases, with 13 bases between them.

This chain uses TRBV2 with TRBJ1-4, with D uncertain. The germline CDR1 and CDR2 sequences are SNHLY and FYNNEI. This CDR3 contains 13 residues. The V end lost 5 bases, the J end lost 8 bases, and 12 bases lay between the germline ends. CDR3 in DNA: TGTGCCAGCAGTACGGACTTGGCGGAAAAACTGTTTTTT. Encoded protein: CASSTDLAEKLFF.